This paragraph reports one T cell receptor (beta chain). This sample stems from a study of cytomegalovirus exposure and HLA in healthy donors. The wider study: Falling in the Caucasian-associated ancestry cluster were about four fifths of under 500 genotyped donors.

These donors counted as nominally healthy when sampled, but unrecorded immune exposures were likely. Use of 60 Vbeta and 13 Jbeta primers characterized the PCR. TCRdb's copy holds only in-frame clones and misses some; the assay was immunoSEQ multiplex PCR. The sample shows 150,000 or so clones, roughly 80% of them seen only once. Input material: PBMCs. This TCR derives from a female donor in good health and CMV-seronegative.

The CDR3 loop is CASSHLGTSGRAYNEQFF. In nucleotides, the CDR3 is TGCGCCAGCAGCCACCTCGGGACTAGCGGGAGGGCGTACAATGAGCAGTTCTTC. The V call is TRBV4-1, the J call TRBJ2-1, with TRBD2 matching 16 bases. Germline-derived CDR1 and CDR2 are MGHRA and YSYEKL. Unmatched junction bases numbered 6, after V lost 3 bases and J lost 4 bases. CDR3 length equals 18 residues.